These 29 T cell receptor beta chains share one sample of origin, sequenced in a study of T cells in Graves' hyperthyroidism and ophthalmopathy. Amplified TCR beta CDR3 regions came from RNA transcripts. HTBI primers were the set used in a first-round RT-PCR of the TCR CDR3. TCRdb redid the calling of the multiplex PCR reads with MiXCR, one entry per CDR3 protein. The data contain hundreds of thousands of distinct CDR3 sequences, around 15% of them seen just once; the ten biggest clones take up about 20%. Sequencing was carried out using blood. Source of these receptors: a woman younger than 30 with Graves' hyperthyroidism.

This clonotype was detected a few times. The chain recombines TRBV14 with TRBJ1-4; the D is unclear. Trimming left V 0 bases short and J 3 bases short, with 11 bases between. In germline, CDR1 is SGHDN, CDR2 FVKESK. The CDR3 sequence is 16 residues long. The CDR3, as DNA: TGTGCCAGCAGCCAAGATCGGGGAGGAGCTAATGAAAAACTGTTTTTT. This codes for CASSQDRGGANEKLFF. Full variable domain (rest looked up from reference TRBV14 and TRBJ1-4): EAGVTQFPSHSVIEKGQTVTLRCDPISGHDNLYWYRRVMGKEIKFLLHFVKESKQDESGMPNNRFLAERTGGTYSTLKVQPAELEDSGVYFCASSQDRGGANEKLFFGSGTQLSVL.

The gene calls are TRBV19 and TRBJ2-2; the D gene is possibly TRBD2 (5 bases). The V end was cut by 11 bases, the J end by 0 bases, with 13 bases between. There are 14 residues in the CDR3. The germline gives CDR1 LNHDA, CDR2 SQIVND (reference sequence). CDR3 sequence reads: CAGRHTANTGELFF. CDR3 nucleotides: TGTGCCGGGAGACACACCGCGAACACCGGGGAGCTGTTTTTT.

This clonotype has more than one count but fewer than ten. The chain employs TRBV9 and TRBJ2-7; TRBD2 agrees at 11 bases. Germline V gene data show CDR1 as SGDLS and CDR2 as YYNGEE. This CDR3 has 16 residues. Losses at the gene ends were 6 bases for V and 0 bases for J; bases not matched to a gene: 8. CDR3 sequence reads: CASTSLLAGGSYEQYF. In DNA, the CDR3 is TGTGCCAGCACCAGCCTTCTAGCGGGAGGCTCCTACGAGCAGTACTTC.

This clonotype was counted only a few times. The chain joins TRBV6-2 or TRBV6-3 to TRBJ2-1, with TRBD1 as a possible D gene (6 bases). V lost 5 bases, J lost 8 bases, and 13 bases lay in between. Germline V lookup: CDR1 MNHEY, CDR2 SVGEGT. The CDR3 extends over 13 amino acids. CDR3 in DNA: TGTGCCAGCAGTGACGGCAGGGGAGATGAGCAGTTCTTC. It translates to CASSDGRGDEQFF.

The chain couples TRBV5-4 to TRBJ1-2; 7 bases agree with TRBD1. The CDR3 runs 14 residues. J was trimmed by 1 base and V by 1 base; bases with no gene match: 1. In germline, CDR1 is SGHNT, CDR2 YYREEE (reference sequence). CDR3 in amino acids: CASSLPGGNYGYTF. The CDR3 region has the DNA TGTGCCAGCAGCTTGCCAGGGGGTAACTATGGCTACACCTTC.

The chain combines TRBV4-1 with TRBJ1-5; D gene unclear. Germline values: CDR1 MGHRA, CDR2 YSYEKL. Deletions cut 1 base from V and 4 bases from J, with 8 bases between. The CDR3 contains 14 residues. CDR3 bases: TGCGCCAGCAGCCAAGTCCGGGGTAATCAGCCCCAGCATTTT. Translated: CASSQVRGNQPQHF.

The rearrangement joins TRBV20-1 to TRBJ2-2; D remains ambiguous. The V end lost 2 bases, the J end lost 7 bases, and 14 bases lay between the germline ends. CDR1 is DFQATT and CDR2 is SNEGSKA in the germline V gene (reference sequence). The CDR3 loop spans 14 amino acids. Written as DNA, the CDR3 is TGCAGTGCTAGAAAGGGCCAGTCTAGCGGGGAGCTGTTTTTT. Amino acids: CSARKGQSSGELFF.

At least ten counts were recorded for this clonotype. The CDR3 DNA follows: TGCAGTGGAACGTACCAAGAGACCCAGTACTTC. Amino acids: CSGTYQETQYF. The chain couples TRBV20-1 to TRBJ2-5; D remains unclear. Looked up from germline, CDR1 is DFQATT and CDR2 is SNEGSKA (reference sequence). The CDR3 extends over 11 amino acids. V was trimmed by 7 bases and J by 0 bases, leaving 6 bases between them.

Worth noting for this clonotype: The CDR3 does not close with the conserved phenylalanine or tryptophan, likely indicating a read error. The chain has TRBV5-5 and TRBJ2-1, with 7 bases matching TRBD2. V lost 0 bases to trimming and J lost 0 bases; unmatched junction nucleotides: 9. The CDR3 sequence is 18 residues long. Germline CDR1 reads SGHKS; CDR2 reads YYEKEE (reference sequence). This CDR3 reads CASSLGVSGFISYNEQFS. CDR3 nucleotide sequence: TGTGCCAGCAGCTTGGGTGTTAGCGGGTTTATCTCCTACAATGAGCAGTTCTCC.

A few counts support this clonotype. V and J are TRBV13 and TRBJ2-7; 7 bases line up with TRBD2. This CDR3 contains 14 residues. Trimming cost V 4 bases and J 3 bases; bases outside gene matches: 6. Germline V gene lookup returns CDR1 PRHDT and CDR2 FYEKMQ (reference sequence). DNA for the CDR3: TGTGCCAGCAGCTCCCGGGACTACTACTACGAGCAGTACTTC. It specifies CASSSRDYYYEQYF.

This sequence joins TRBV5-6 and TRBJ2-7, with D uncertain. The CDR3 contains 14 residues. Trimming stripped 2 bases from V and 4 bases from J, with 13 bases between. Germline values: CDR1 SGHDT, CDR2 YYEEEE. CDR3 nucleotide sequence: TGTGCCAGCAGCTTTGGAGAAATCACATACGAGCAGTACTTC. Protein sequence: CASSFGEITYEQYF.

In its sample, this clonotype was seen many times. The rearrangement joins TRBV20-1 to TRBJ2-5, with 13 bases matching TRBD2. Trimming at V came to 5 bases and at J to 1 base, leaving 4 bases not matched to a gene. CDR1 and CDR2 from the germline V gene are DFQATT and SNEGSKA (reference sequence). The CDR3 loop spans 15 amino acids. CDR3 DNA: TGCAGTGCTGGACTAGCGGGGGACCCCCAAGAGACCCAGTACTTC. Its translation is CSAGLAGDPQETQYF.

The V gene is TRBV28, the J gene TRBJ1-3, with TRBD1 identical over 11 bases. J was trimmed by 0 bases and V by 5 bases; bases with no gene match: 12. Germline V lookup: CDR1 MDHEN, CDR2 SYDVKM. This CDR3 is 19 amino acids long. As DNA, the CDR3 is TGTGCCAGCAGTCCACCGGACAGGGGGCCTGAAACCTCTGGAAACACCATATATTTT. Translating it yields CASSPPDRGPETSGNTIYF.

The sample holds a few counts of this clonotype. This sequence joins TRBV19 and TRBJ2-2, with D maybe TRBD2 (6 bases). The CDR3 loop spans 15 amino acids. The V and J ends lost 6 bases and 2 bases respectively, with 13 bases between them. Germline V gene data show CDR1 as LNHDA and CDR2 as SQIVND (reference sequence). The CDR3 loop is CASSVGLSNTGELFF. The CDR3 DNA follows: TGTGCCAGTAGCGTGGGACTCTCAAACACCGGGGAGCTGTTTTTT.

The V gene is TRBV20-1, the J gene TRBJ2-6; the D is unclear. The CDR3 totals 13 residues. Germline V gene data show CDR1 as DFQATT and CDR2 as SNEGSKA (reference sequence). The V end lost 0 bases, the J end lost 3 bases, and 3 bases lay between the germline ends. The CDR3 coding sequence is TGCAGTGCTAGAGAACGTGGGGCCAACGTCCTGACTTTC. Protein: CSARERGANVLTF.

This clonotype was detected a few times. The J gene is TRBJ2-4, the V gene TRBV12-3 or TRBV12-4; the match to TRBD2 covers 10 bases. The ends lost 3 bases at V and 1 base at J; junction bases unmatched: 6. The CDR3 contains 17 residues. CDR3 in amino acids: CASSFTSGGGAKNIQYF. In nucleotides, the CDR3 is TGTGCCAGCAGTTTCACGAGCGGGGGGGGGGCCAAAAACATTCAGTACTTC.

This clonotype was seen at least ten times. The V call is TRBV27, the J call TRBJ1-5, with no clear D. The CDR3 totals 14 residues. With 6 bases removed from V and 1 base from J, the gap between germline ends came to 10 bases. Germline lookup yields CDR1 MNHEY and CDR2 SMNVEV (reference sequence). The CDR3 here is CASSGEGSNQPQHF. The CDR3 coding sequence is TGTGCCAGCAGCGGAGAGGGAAGCAATCAGCCCCAGCATTTT.

This clonotype was seen repeatedly, ten times or more. The rearrangement links TRBV11-3 to TRBJ2-3; possible D gene TRBD1, 6 bases. Germline V CDR1 and CDR2: SGHNT, YENEEA. The CDR3 has 13 residues. Trimming took off 2 bases at V and 6 bases at J, with 9 bases between the two ends. CDR3 amino acids: CASSLRGSDTQYF. CDR3 nucleotides: TGTGCCAGCAGCTTAAGGGGGTCGGATACGCAGTATTTT.

The chain has TRBV10-3 and TRBJ1-3; TRBD1 is a possible D gene (6 bases). CDR3 length: 16 amino acids. Germline V CDR1 and CDR2: ENHRY, SYGVKD. V was cut by 2 bases and J by 3 bases, with 14 bases left in between. The CDR3 is CAISENSRGHGNTIYF. For the CDR3, the DNA is TGTGCCATCAGTGAGAATTCGCGGGGGCATGGAAACACCATATATTTT.

Ten or more counts support this clonotype. CDR3 amino acids: CASSYSVGGQGYEQYF. CDR3 bases: TGTGCCAGCAGTTACTCGGTAGGGGGTCAGGGCTACGAGCAGTACTTC. This chain uses TRBV6-6 with TRBJ2-7; D perhaps matches TRBD1 (6 bases). The V end was cut by 0 bases, the J end by 3 bases, with 15 bases between. This CDR3 contains 16 residues. The germline gives CDR1 MNHNY, CDR2 SVGAGI (reference sequence).

V is TRBV11-3 and J is TRBJ2-2; D possibly corresponds to TRBD1 (5 bases). The V and J ends lost 9 bases and 0 bases respectively, with 8 bases between them. The length of the CDR3 is 13 residues. Germline V gene lookup returns CDR1 SGHNT and CDR2 YENEEA. As DNA, the CDR3 is TGTGCCAGTAGGACAACGAACACCGGGGAGCTGTTTTTT. This gives the protein CASRTTNTGELFF.

The table lists this clonotype with many counts. The chain links TRBV6-1 to TRBJ2-5, with a possible D match to TRBD2 (6 bases). V was pared by 5 bases and J by 5 bases, with 18 bases between. Germline V gene sequence: CDR1 MNHNS, CDR2 SASEGT. The CDR3 runs 15 residues. The CDR3 reads CASSPSLHGTETQYF. CDR3 DNA: TGTGCCAGCAGTCCCTCTCTTCACGGGACTGAGACCCAGTACTTC.

The sample holds many counts of this clonotype. CDR3 region: CSARPTSGRKEQYF. The CDR3 DNA sequence: TGCAGTGCTAGACCGACTAGCGGGAGAAAAGAGCAGTACTTC. This chain uses TRBV20-1 with TRBJ2-7; 12 bases align to TRBD2. The CDR3 has 14 amino acids. The V gene end was trimmed by 2 bases and the J gene end by 7 bases; junction bases not matched to a gene: 6. The V gene's germline CDR1 is DFQATT and CDR2 SNEGSKA (reference sequence).

This clonotype appeared many times. The rearrangement uses TRBV24-1 and TRBJ2-1; 10 bases line up with TRBD1. Germline V gives CDR1 KGHDR, CDR2 SFDVKD. The CDR3 length is 15 residues. V gave up 4 bases and J gave up 7 bases; unmatched junction bases: 6. This CDR3 reads CATSDIGQGGNEQFF. The CDR3 DNA reads as TGTGCCACCAGTGACATAGGACAGGGGGGGAATGAGCAGTTCTTC.

In its sample, this clonotype was seen a few times. The gene calls are TRBV6-1 and TRBJ2-2; 7 positions match TRBD1. CDR1 and CDR2 (germline): MNHNS, SASEGT. The CDR3 runs to 15 residues. With 6 bases clipped from V and 2 bases from J, the junction kept 6 bases outside the gene matches. CDR3 bases: TGTGCCAGCAGGGTCAGACAGGGCAACACCGGGGAGCTGTTTTTT. Translated, it gives CASRVRQGNTGELFF.

This clonotype has at least ten counts. This sequence joins TRBV7-2 and TRBJ2-5; D is perhaps TRBD1 (6 bases). Trimming removed 2 bases from V and 2 bases from J, with 15 bases in between. The germline CDR1 and CDR2 sequences are SGHTA and FQGNSA. The CDR3 is 16 amino acids. The CDR3 nucleotides are TGTGCCAGCAGCTTATTCCGGGCAGGGGCTCAAGAGACCCAGTACTTC. It encodes CASSLFRAGAQETQYF.

Many counts were recorded for this clonotype. The J gene is TRBJ2-7, the V gene TRBV20-1; weak D call: TRBD1 (6 bases). CDR3 size: 13 residues. Trimming removed 0 bases from V and 9 bases from J, with 15 bases in between. Germline-derived CDR1 and CDR2 are DFQATT and SNEGSKA (reference sequence). This CDR3 is CSARDRGTAAQYF. CDR3 nucleotides: TGCAGTGCTAGAGATAGGGGGACGGCCGCGCAGTACTTC.

The chain has TRBV10-3 and TRBJ2-3; 8 bases are a match to TRBD2. This CDR3 comprises 14 residues. CDR1 and CDR2 (germline): ENHRY, SYGVKD. V gave up 6 bases and J gave up 5 bases; unmatched junction bases: 7. The chain's CDR3 is CAISDELAGDTQYF. The CDR3, as DNA: TGTGCCATCAGCGACGAGCTAGCGGGAGATACGCAGTATTTT.

The rearrangement joins TRBV4-3 to TRBJ1-1; no reliable D call. V shed 1 base and J shed 4 bases, with 13 bases lying between them. Looked up from germline, CDR1 is LGHNA and CDR2 is YSLEER. The CDR3 is 15 residues long. CDR3 coding DNA: TGCGCCAGCAGCCAAGTTAACCCCCCGGCCACTGAAGCTTTCTTT. This codes for CASSQVNPPATEAFF.